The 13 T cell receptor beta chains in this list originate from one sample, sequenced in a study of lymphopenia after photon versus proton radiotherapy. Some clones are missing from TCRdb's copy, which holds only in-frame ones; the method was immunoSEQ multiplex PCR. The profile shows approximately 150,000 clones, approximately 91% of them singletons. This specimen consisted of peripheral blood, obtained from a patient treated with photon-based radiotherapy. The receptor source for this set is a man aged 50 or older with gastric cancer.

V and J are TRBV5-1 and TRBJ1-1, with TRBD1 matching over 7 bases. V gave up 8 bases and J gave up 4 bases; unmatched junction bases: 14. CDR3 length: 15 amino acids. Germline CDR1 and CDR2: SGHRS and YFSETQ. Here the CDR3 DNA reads TGCGCCAGTTTACCTGGGGACAGTGGGGGCACTGAAGCTTTCTTT. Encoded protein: CASLPGDSGGTEAFF.

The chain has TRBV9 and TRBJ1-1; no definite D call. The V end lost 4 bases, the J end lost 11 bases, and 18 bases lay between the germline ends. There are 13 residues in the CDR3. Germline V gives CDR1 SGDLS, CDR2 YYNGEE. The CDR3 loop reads CASSPVRLQGAFF. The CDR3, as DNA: TGTGCCAGCAGCCCCGTAAGGCTTCAAGGGGCTTTCTTT. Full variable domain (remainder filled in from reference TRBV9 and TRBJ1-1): DSGVTQTPKHLITATGQRVTLRCSPRSGDLSVYWYQQSLDQGLQFLIQYYNGEERAKGNILERFSAQQFPDLHSELNLSSLELGDSALYFCASSPVRLQGAFFGQGTRLTVV.

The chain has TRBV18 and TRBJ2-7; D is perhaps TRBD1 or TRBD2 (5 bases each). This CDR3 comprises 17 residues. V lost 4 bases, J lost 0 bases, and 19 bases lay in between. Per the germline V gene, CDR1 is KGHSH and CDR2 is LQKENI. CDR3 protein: CASSRSTGAYTSYEQYF. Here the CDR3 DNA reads TGTGCCAGCTCACGTTCTACCGGGGCCTACACCTCCTACGAGCAGTACTTC.

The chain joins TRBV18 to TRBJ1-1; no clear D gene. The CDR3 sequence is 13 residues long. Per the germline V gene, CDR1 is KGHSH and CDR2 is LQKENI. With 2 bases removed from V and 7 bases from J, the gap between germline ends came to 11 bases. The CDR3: CASSPKLAGEAFF. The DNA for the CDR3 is TGTGCCAGCTCACCAAAGCTAGCGGGTGAAGCTTTCTTT.

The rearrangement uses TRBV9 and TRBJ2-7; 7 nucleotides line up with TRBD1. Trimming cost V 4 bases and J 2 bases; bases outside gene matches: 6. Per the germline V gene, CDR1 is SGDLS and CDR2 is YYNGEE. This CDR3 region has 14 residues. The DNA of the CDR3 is TGTGCCAGCAGCCCCCGGGACAGCGCCTACGAGCAGTACTTC. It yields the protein CASSPRDSAYEQYF.

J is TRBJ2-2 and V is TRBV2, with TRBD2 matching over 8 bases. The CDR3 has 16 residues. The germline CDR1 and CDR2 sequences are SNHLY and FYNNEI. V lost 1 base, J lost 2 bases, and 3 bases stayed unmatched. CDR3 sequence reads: CASSEGTSRNTGELFF. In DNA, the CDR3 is TGTGCCAGCAGTGAAGGGACTAGCCGAAACACCGGGGAGCTGTTTTTT. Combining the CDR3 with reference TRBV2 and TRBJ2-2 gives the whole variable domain EPEVTQTPSHQVTQMGQEVILRCVPISNHLYFYWYRQILGQKVEFLVSFYNNEISEKSEIFDDQFSVERPDGSNFTLKIRSTKLEDSAMYFCASSEGTSRNTGELFFGEGSRLTVL.

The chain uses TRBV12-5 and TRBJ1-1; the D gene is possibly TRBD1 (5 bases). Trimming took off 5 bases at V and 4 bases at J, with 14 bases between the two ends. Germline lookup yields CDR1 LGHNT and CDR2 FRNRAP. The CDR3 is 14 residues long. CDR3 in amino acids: CASGRTLTVTEAFF. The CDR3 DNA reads TGTGCTAGTGGTCGAACCCTGACAGTCACTGAAGCTTTCTTT.

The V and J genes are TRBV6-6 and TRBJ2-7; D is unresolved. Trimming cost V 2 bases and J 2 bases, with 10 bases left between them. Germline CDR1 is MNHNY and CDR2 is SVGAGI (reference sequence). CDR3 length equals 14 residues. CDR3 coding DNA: TGTGCCAGCAGTTACAAACCTGCAACCTACGAGCAGTACTTC. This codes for CASSYKPATYEQYF.

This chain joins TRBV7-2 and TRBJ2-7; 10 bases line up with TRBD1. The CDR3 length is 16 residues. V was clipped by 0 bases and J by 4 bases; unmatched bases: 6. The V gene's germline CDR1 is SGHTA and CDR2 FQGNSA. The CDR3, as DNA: TGTGCCAGCAGCTTAGCCTCGGACAGGGGGTTATACGAGCAGTACTTC. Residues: CASSLASDRGLYEQYF.

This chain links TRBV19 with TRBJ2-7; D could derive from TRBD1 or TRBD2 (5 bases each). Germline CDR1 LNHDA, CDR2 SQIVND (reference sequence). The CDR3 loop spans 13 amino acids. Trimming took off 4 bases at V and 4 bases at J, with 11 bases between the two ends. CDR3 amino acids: CASSTPGRYEQYF. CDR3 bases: TGTGCCAGTAGTACACCGGGACGGTACGAGCAGTACTTC.

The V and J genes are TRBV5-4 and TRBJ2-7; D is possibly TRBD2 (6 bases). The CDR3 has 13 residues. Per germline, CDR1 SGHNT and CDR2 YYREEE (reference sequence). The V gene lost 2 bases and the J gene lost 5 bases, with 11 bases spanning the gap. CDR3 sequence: CASSFAGGDEQYF. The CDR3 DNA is TGTGCCAGCAGCTTTGCCGGAGGGGACGAGCAGTACTTC.

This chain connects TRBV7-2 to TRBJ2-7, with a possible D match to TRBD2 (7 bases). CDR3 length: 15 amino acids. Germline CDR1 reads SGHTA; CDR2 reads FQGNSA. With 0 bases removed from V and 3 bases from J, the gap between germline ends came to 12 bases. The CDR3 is CASSLAGGQGYEQYF. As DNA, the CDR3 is TGTGCCAGCAGCTTAGCGGGGGGGCAGGGCTACGAGCAGTACTTC.

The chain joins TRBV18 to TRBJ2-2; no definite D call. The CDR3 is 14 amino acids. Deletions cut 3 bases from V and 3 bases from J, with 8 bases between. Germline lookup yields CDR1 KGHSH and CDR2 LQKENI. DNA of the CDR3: TGTGCCAGCTCACCTCAAGTAGACACCGGGGAGCTGTTTTTT. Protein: CASSPQVDTGELFF. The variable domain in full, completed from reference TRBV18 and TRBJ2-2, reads NAGVMQNPRHLVRRRGQEARLRCSPMKGHSHVYWYRQLPEEGLKFMVYLQKENIIDESGMPKERFSAEFPKEGPSILRIQQVVRGDSAAYFCASSPQVDTGELFFGEGSRLTVL.